The clone carrying this T cell receptor (beta chain) was found a few times. Its specificity is unknown. This record belongs to a study of OX40 agonist ivuxolimab in advanced cancers. Study overall: Three dose-escalation patients had partial responses: one with hepatocellular carcinoma and two with cutaneous melanoma.

Whole-study results and caveats: The mean number of expanded clones was higher in CD8+ T cells than in CD4+. Among some nonresponders, normalized T-cell clonal expansion was also low. There was clonal expansion of CD4+ and CD8+ blood T cells by week 6 at 0.1 to 3.0 mg/kg.

Sequenced by immunoSEQ multiplex PCR; TCRdb stores in-frame clones only, minus some. The data contain approximately 82,000 clones, around 83% of them singletons. CDR1 SGDLS and CDR2 YYNGEE come from the germline V gene. V dropped 2 bases and J dropped 1 base, with 9 bases sitting between them. CDR3 length: 14 amino acids. This TCR was sampled from an adult with an advanced solid tumor such as melanoma, head and neck, liver or kidney cancer. The sample consisted of CD4+ or CD8+ T cells sorted from blood, taken in a trial of the OX40 agonist ivuxolimab. The rearrangement joins TRBV9 to TRBJ1-1; D call uncertain. CDR3 nucleotides: TGTGCCAGCAGCGTCCGGCCGGGGAACACTGAAGCTTTCTTT. Amino acids: CASSVRPGNTEAFF.